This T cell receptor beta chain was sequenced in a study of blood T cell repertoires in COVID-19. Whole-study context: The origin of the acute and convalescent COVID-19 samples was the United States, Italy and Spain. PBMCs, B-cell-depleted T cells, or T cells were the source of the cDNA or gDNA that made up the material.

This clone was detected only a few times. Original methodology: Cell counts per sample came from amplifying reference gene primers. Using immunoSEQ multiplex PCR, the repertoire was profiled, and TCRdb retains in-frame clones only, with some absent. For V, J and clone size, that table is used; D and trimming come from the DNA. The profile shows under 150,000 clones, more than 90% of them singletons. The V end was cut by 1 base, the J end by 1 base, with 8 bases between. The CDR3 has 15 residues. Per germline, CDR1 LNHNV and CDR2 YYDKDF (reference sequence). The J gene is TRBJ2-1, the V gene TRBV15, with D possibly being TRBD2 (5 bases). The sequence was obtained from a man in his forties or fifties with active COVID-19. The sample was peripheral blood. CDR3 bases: TGTGCCACCAGCAGAGTAGGCGGGTCCTACAATGAGCAGTTCTTC. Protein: CATSRVGGSYNEQFF.